The TCR beta chain described here comes from a study (TCRdb year 2016). This clonotype was seen repeatedly, ten times or more. This clone's antigen is unknown. Per-base quality was not reported, and no clone a single base away is much larger than it. The library was produced with RT-PCR. The data were produced on an Illumina MiSeq. TCRdb redid the processing of the public reads, applying fastp at Q25 and MiXCR, and retained in-frame beta chains. Every entry covers one CDR3 protein and lists the most common genes and DNA from its rows. The sample table contains about 680,000 distinct CDR3 sequences; only one count was recorded for approximately 15% of them. About 3.9% of the sample is held by the ten biggest clonotypes. Taken from the germline V gene, the CDR1 and CDR2 loops are SGHDT and YYEEEE. The CDR3 goes from the cysteine to the phenylalanine over 17 residues. Only CDR3 DNA remains: 51 bases, in frame from the first base. V and J are trimmed by 2 bases and 9 bases, and the gene matches miss 16 bases of the junction.

The TCR sequence derives from a female donor in good health, serving as a healthy control. The rearrangement joined TRBV5-6 to TRBJ2-1; 8 central bases correspond to TRBD1. Material for sequencing was memory CD4+ T cells from blood. CDR3 sequence: CASSFYRGSGGMSEQFF. The base sequence is TGTGCCAGCAGCTTCTACAGGGGGAGTGGCGGAATGAGTGAGCAGTTCTTC.